Following are 18 T cell receptor beta chains from one sample sequenced in a study of T cells expressing NK-cell markers. TCRdb re-called the 5' RACE reads, yielding one record per CDR3 amino acid sequence without DNA. Its table lists about 390,000 distinct CDR3 sequences. Material for sequencing was blood T cells: a sorted CD56 or NKG2C T cell subset, CD4+ or CD8+ T cells, or bulk PBMC T cells (not recorded which). The receptors here all came from a woman aged 45-60 years in good health.

The chain uses TRBV6-5 and TRBJ2-5; TCRdb designates TRBD1, a call that cannot be tested without DNA. The CDR3 is 15 residues long. Germline V CDR1 and CDR2: MNHEY, SVGAGI. This chain's CDR3 is CASSVTGTGGNPQYF.

The chain recombines TRBV12-3 or TRBV12-4 with TRBJ2-3; TCRdb lists TRBD2, though no DNA is available to test this call. CDR3 length equals 17 residues. Here the CDR3 reads CASSLLLAGGSTDTQYF.

This rearrangement joins TRBV3-1 to TRBJ2-1; TCRdb selects TRBD2, and the lack of DNA leaves this call unchecked. There are 16 residues in the CDR3. Germline lookup yields CDR1 LGHDT and CDR2 YNNKEL (reference sequence). The CDR3 loop reads CASSQAGGRATNEQFF.

The V call is TRBV20-1, the J call TRBJ2-7; TCRdb's assignment of TRBD2 cannot be checked, as there is no DNA. Germline CDR1 DFQATT, CDR2 SNEGSKA (reference sequence). This CDR3 comprises 14 residues. This chain's CDR3 is CSAILAEGPFEQYF.

The J gene is TRBJ2-1, the V gene TRBV2. There are 15 residues in the CDR3. Germline assignment: CDR1 SNHLY and CDR2 FYNNEI. This CDR3 is CASSEIGGSYNEQFF. Filled out from reference TRBV2 and TRBJ2-1, the complete variable domain reads EPEVTQTPSHQVTQMGQEVILRCVPISNHLYFYWYRQILGQKVEFLVSFYNNEISEKSEIFDDQFSVERPDGSNFTLKIRSTKLEDSAMYFCASSEIGGSYNEQFFGPGTRLTVL.

The V and J genes are TRBV4-2 and TRBJ2-1. Per the germline V gene, CDR1 is LGHNA and CDR2 is YNFKEQ. The CDR3 sequence is 16 residues long. The CDR3 here is CASSQDLGRFVNEQFF.

The chain links TRBV27 to TRBJ1-2. CDR1 is MNHEY, CDR2 SMNVEV, per germline (reference sequence). This CDR3 has 17 amino acids. This CDR3 reads CASSQRRQSLSNYGYTF.

The gene calls are TRBV18 and TRBJ1-1. The germline gives CDR1 KGHSH, CDR2 LQKENI. This CDR3 contains 14 residues. CDR3 in amino acids: CASSPDPDMGRAFF. The entire variable domain, with the rest obtained from reference TRBV18 and TRBJ1-1, is as follows: NAGVMQNPRHLVRRRGQEARLRCSPMKGHSHVYWYRQLPEEGLKFMVYLQKENIIDESGMPKERFSAEFPKEGPSILRIQQVVRGDSAAYFCASSPDPDMGRAFFGQGTRLTVV.

The chain recombines TRBV7-7 with TRBJ2-5; checking the TCRdb D call of TRBD2 is not possible without DNA. The germline V gene has CDR1 SSHAT and CDR2 FNYEAQ (reference sequence). The CDR3 contains 17 residues. CDR3 amino acids: CASSLYSTSGGLETQYF. The whole variable domain, remainder taken from reference TRBV7-7 and TRBJ2-5, is GAGVSQSPRYKVTKRGQDVTLRCDPISSHATLYWYQQALGQGPEFLTYFNYEAQPDKSGLPSDRFSAERPEGSISTLTIQRTEQRDSAMYRCASSLYSTSGGLETQYFGPGTRLLVL.

This sequence joins TRBV5-1 and TRBJ2-7; TCRdb selects TRBD1, and the lack of DNA leaves this call unchecked. The CDR3 runs 12 residues. The germline V gene has CDR1 SGHRS and CDR2 YFSETQ. The CDR3 here is CAGSANRVGQYF. The complete variable domain, with remaining parts taken from reference TRBV5-1 and TRBJ2-7, reads KAGVTQTPRYLIKTRGQQVTLSCSPISGHRSVSWYQQTPGQGLQFLFEYFSETQRNKGNFPGRFSGRQFSNSRSEMNVSTLELGDSALYLCAGSANRVGQYFGPGTRLTVT.

The CDR3 sequence: CATSPGTGISNEQFF. The V and J genes are TRBV15 and TRBJ2-1; TCRdb gives TRBD1 as the D gene, but with no DNA this cannot be confirmed. Looked up from germline, CDR1 is LNHNV and CDR2 is YYDKDF (reference sequence). The CDR3 is made up of 15 amino acids.

The genes are TRBV20-1 and TRBJ2-5; the D call from TCRdb, TRBD1, cannot be confirmed without DNA. The CDR3 sequence is 14 residues long. Germline V lookup: CDR1 DFQATT, CDR2 SNEGSKA (reference sequence). The CDR3 region is CSARRQTEEETQYF.

This rearrangement joins TRBV5-1 to TRBJ2-1. Germline-derived CDR1 and CDR2 are SGHRS and YFSETQ. The CDR3 length is 12 residues. This CDR3 reads CASSSTVGEQFF.

The chain carries TRBV29-1 and TRBJ1-1; the D call of TRBD1 rests on TCRdb alone, since no DNA is present to check it. Germline V CDR1 and CDR2: SQVTM, ANQGSEA. This CDR3 comprises 14 residues. CDR3 region: CSVVLQGSHTEAFF.

This rearrangement joins TRBV27 to TRBJ1-2; the D gene TCRdb calls, TRBD1, cannot be checked with no DNA. Germline V CDR1 and CDR2: MNHEY, SMNVEV (reference sequence). The CDR3 has 15 amino acids. CDR3 sequence: CASSLGKGYGYGYTF.

The chain recombines TRBV25-1 with TRBJ2-1; TCRdb reports TRBD2, a call that lacks DNA to check it against. The germline CDR1 and CDR2 sequences are MGHDK and SYGVNS. The CDR3 covers 15 residues. This chain's CDR3 is CASTPGLAGGLEQFF.

The V call is TRBV27, the J call TRBJ1-4; TCRdb calls TRBD1, which cannot be checked without DNA. The CDR3 has 15 residues. Germline V gene lookup returns CDR1 MNHEY and CDR2 SMNVEV (reference sequence). CDR3 residues: CASSFTGGFGEKLFF. Full variable domain (missing parts from reference TRBV27 and TRBJ1-4): EAQVTQNPRYLITVTGKKLTVTCSQNMNHEYMSWYRQDPGLGLRQIYYSMNVEVTDKGDVPEGYKVSRKEKRNFPLILESPSPNQTSLYFCASSFTGGFGEKLFFGSGTQLSVL.

The V gene is TRBV20-1, the J gene TRBJ1-5; absent DNA, TCRdb's TRBD1 call cannot be checked. In germline, CDR1 is DFQATT, CDR2 SNEGSKA (reference sequence). This CDR3 comprises 14 residues. CDR3 in amino acids: CSAAPGQGLQPQHF.